The 25 T cell receptor beta chains given below trace back to one sample, sequenced in a study of molecular identifiers for immune sequencing clone quantification. TCRdb passed the PCR reads through MiXCR, listing each CDR3 protein once. The data contain 250,000 to 400,000 distinct CDR3 sequences, roughly 23% of them singletons. Sequenced sample: naive CD8+ T cells from blood, with Jurkat cell RNA spiked in. Subset reported: FACS-sorted CD8+CD4-CCR7+CD45RA+ naive T cells. The receptors were gathered from a human donor in good health. Some libraries in this study had Jurkat cell RNA spiked in.

V is TRBV30 and J is TRBJ1-2, with 7 bases identical to TRBD1. This CDR3 is built from 13 residues. Per the germline V gene, CDR1 is GTSNPN and CDR2 is SVGIG (reference sequence). Trimming removed 4 bases from V and 2 bases from J; junction bases left unmatched: 4. CDR3 coding DNA: TGTGCCTGGACTCCGACAGGGAACTATGGCTACACCTTC. Protein sequence: CAWTPTGNYGYTF.

The J gene is TRBJ2-4, the V gene TRBV15, with TRBD2 matching 8 bases. There are 15 residues in the CDR3. Trimming at V came to 5 bases and at J to 8 bases, leaving 11 bases not matched to a gene. CDR1 and CDR2 from the germline V gene are LNHNV and YYDKDF (reference sequence). The chain's CDR3 is CATSPHPGGADIQYF. DNA for the CDR3: TGTGCCACCAGCCCCCACCCCGGGGGGGCGGACATTCAGTACTTC.

This clonotype showed up many times. The V and J genes are TRBV7-6 and TRBJ2-7; either TRBD1 or TRBD2 may supply D (6 bases each). The germline V gene has CDR1 SGHVS and CDR2 FNYEAQ. The V gene lost 5 bases and the J gene lost 3 bases, with 17 bases spanning the gap. The CDR3 covers 15 residues. CDR3 region: CASSHRGVTYYEQYF. CDR3 coding DNA: TGTGCCAGCAGCCATAGGGGGGTGACCTACTACGAGCAGTACTTC.

This clonotype was seen at least ten times. The V and J genes are TRBV6-2 or TRBV6-3 and TRBJ1-2; D might be TRBD1 (5 bases). CDR3 length: 13 amino acids. Trimming removed 3 bases from V and 2 bases from J, with 7 bases in between. Looked up from germline, CDR1 is MNHEY and CDR2 is SVGEGT. CDR3 in DNA: TGTGCCAGCAGTTATCACAGGAACTATGGCTACACCTTC. Encoded protein: CASSYHRNYGYTF.

A note on this clonotype: A much larger clone lies one base from this, so it may be a read error. V is TRBV7-2 and J is TRBJ2-3, with 10 nucleotides matching TRBD2. The germline CDR1 and CDR2 sequences are SGHTA and FQGNSA. This CDR3 is built from 21 residues. CDR3 amino acids: CASSQYTRRAGGLKWRDAQYF. As DNA, the CDR3 is TGTGCCAGCAGCCAATATACTCGCCGAGCGGGAGGGCTAAAATGGAGAGATGCGCAGTATTTT. Complete variable domain (other parts from reference TRBV7-2 and TRBJ2-3): GAGVSQSPSNKVTEKGKDVELRCDPISGHTALYWYRQSLGQGLEFLIYFQGNSAPDKSGLPSDRFSAERTGGSVSTLTIQRTQQEDSAVYLCASSQYTRRAGGLKWRDAQYFGPGTRLTVL.

This clonotype showed up many times. This rearrangement joins TRBV7-9 to TRBJ2-3, with TRBD2 identical over 13 bases. This CDR3 region has 16 residues. Germline loops: CDR1 SEHNR, CDR2 FQNEAQ (reference sequence). J was trimmed by 2 bases and V by 4 bases; bases with no gene match: 3. The CDR3 DNA sequence: TGTGCCAGCAGCTCGACTAGCGGGGGGTTCACAGATACGCAGTATTTT. Its translation is CASSSTSGGFTDTQYF.

This clonotype has a count of ten or more. The rearrangement links TRBV9 to TRBJ2-3; weak D call: TRBD2 (6 bases). This CDR3 comprises 16 residues. V was shortened by 0 bases and J by 2 bases, with 13 bases between the two germline ends. CDR1 SGDLS and CDR2 YYNGEE come from the germline V gene. The CDR3 coding sequence is TGTGCCAGCAGCGTAGGAATTAGCGGAATCACAGATACGCAGTATTTT. This codes for CASSVGISGITDTQYF.

This clonotype was seen at least ten times. The chain uses TRBV7-6 and TRBJ2-5, with D uncertain. CDR1 is SGHVS and CDR2 is FNYEAQ in the germline V gene. V dropped 5 bases and J dropped 2 bases, with 9 bases sitting between them. CDR3 length: 13 residues. The CDR3 loop is CASSLDTQETQYF. CDR3 bases: TGTGCCAGCAGCCTCGACACGCAAGAGACCCAGTACTTC.

The sample holds many counts of this clonotype. The rearrangement uses TRBV30 and TRBJ2-2; 7 positions agree with TRBD1. J was trimmed by 2 bases and V by 4 bases; bases with no gene match: 7. Germline values: CDR1 GTSNPN, CDR2 SVGIG (reference sequence). The CDR3 contains 15 residues. CDR3 region: CAWTLRDSNTGELFF. In DNA form, the CDR3 reads TGTGCCTGGACCCTCCGGGACAGCAACACCGGGGAGCTGTTTTTT.

This clonotype came up a few times. A read error is possible here, since a much larger clone lies one base away. The chain has TRBV5-1 and TRBJ1-1, with D tentatively TRBD1 (6 bases). CDR3 length equals 14 residues. CDR1 SGHRS and CDR2 YFSETQ come from the germline V gene. In DNA form, the CDR3 reads TGCGCCAGCAGCCCCGGACAGTTGAACACTGGAGCTTTCTTT. Protein product: CASSPGQLNTGAFF.

This chain uses TRBV30 with TRBJ2-3; D remains unclear. The CDR3 length is 15 residues. With 2 bases removed from V and 5 bases from J, the gap between germline ends came to 17 bases. The germline V gene encodes CDR1 GTSNPN and CDR2 SVGIG (reference sequence). The CDR3 DNA is TGTGCCTGGAGTAGCACTGGCGGAATGGGAGATACGCAGTATTTT. It translates to CAWSSTGGMGDTQYF.

This clonotype was detected ten times or more. The chain has TRBV4-1 and TRBJ1-1; D gene ambiguous. Between the trimmed V and J ends, which lost 0 bases and 3 bases, there was a span of 5 bases. The CDR3 extends over 13 amino acids. Germline V gives CDR1 MGHRA, CDR2 YSYEKL. CDR3 in amino acids: CASSQDADTEAFF. The CDR3 region has the DNA TGCGCCAGCAGCCAAGACGCGGACACTGAAGCTTTCTTT.

This clonotype was seen many times. The V gene is TRBV3-1, the J gene TRBJ1-1, with unresolved D. The CDR3 is made up of 13 amino acids. The germline V and J ends were trimmed by 4 bases and 1 base, with 7 bases remaining between them. The germline gives CDR1 LGHDT, CDR2 YNNKEL (reference sequence). CDR3 region: CASSLKENTEAFF. The CDR3 DNA reads as TGTGCCAGCAGCCTTAAGGAGAACACTGAAGCTTTCTTT.

As concerns this clonotype: A read error may be the cause here, since a much bigger clone is one base away. This chain links TRBV30 with TRBJ2-7; no definite D call. Trimming pared 1 base from V and 2 bases from J, leaving 9 bases between. The CDR3 loop spans 13 amino acids. Germline V gene sequence: CDR1 GTSNPN, CDR2 SVGIG (reference sequence). CDR3 in amino acids: CAWSELDAYEQYF. The CDR3 DNA reads as TGTGCCTGGAGTGAATTAGACGCCTACGAGCAGTACTTC.

This clonotype has ten or more counts. This chain links TRBV4-2 with TRBJ2-7, with 10 bases lining up with TRBD2. Trimming cost V 4 bases and J 4 bases; bases outside gene matches: 4. The V gene's germline CDR1 is LGHNA and CDR2 YNFKEQ. This CDR3 has 14 amino acids. CDR3 region: CASSPGTSEYEQYF. The CDR3 nucleotides are TGTGCCAGCAGCCCCGGGACTAGCGAGTACGAGCAGTACTTC.

This clonotype was detected only a few times. V gene TRBV6-2 or TRBV6-3 combines with J gene TRBJ2-7; D might be TRBD1 (6 bases). Germline V gives CDR1 MNHEY, CDR2 SVGEGT. Trimming cost V 5 bases and J 6 bases, with 14 bases left between them. This CDR3 is built from 13 residues. The CDR3, as DNA: TGTGCCAGCAGTGACGGGACACCCCGCGAGCAGTACTTC. Its translation is CASSDGTPREQYF.

Of note for this clonotype: Being one base from a much bigger clone, this may be a read error. The V and J genes are TRBV24-1 and TRBJ2-2; D possibly corresponds to TRBD1 (6 bases). The CDR3 is 17 amino acids. CDR1 is KGHDR, CDR2 SFDVKD, per germline. The CDR3 nucleotides read TGTGCCACCAGTAATTTGCAGGGGACACCCAACACCGGGGAGCTGTTTTTT. Translated: CATSNLQGTPNTGELFF.

This clonotype was counted many times. The chain is built from TRBV7-9 and TRBJ2-5; TRBD1 is a possible D gene (5 bases). The V and J ends lost 4 bases and 2 bases respectively, with 14 bases between them. This CDR3 is built from 15 residues. Germline lookup yields CDR1 SEHNR and CDR2 FQNEAQ (reference sequence). The CDR3 DNA reads TGTGCCAGCAGCTCTAACCACAGGACACAAGAGACCCAGTACTTC. Protein product: CASSSNHRTQETQYF. Based on the CDR3 plus reference TRBV7-9 and TRBJ2-5, the full variable domain is DTGVSQNPRHKITKRGQNVTFRCDPISEHNRLYWYRQTLGQGPEFLTYFQNEAQLEKSRLLSDRFSAERPKGSFSTLEIQRTEQGDSAMYLCASSSNHRTQETQYFGPGTRLLVL.

As for this clonotype: Just one base apart from a much larger clone, this may be a read error. The chain employs TRBV7-3 and TRBJ1-1; D unresolved. With 4 bases removed from V and 8 bases from J, the gap between germline ends came to 8 bases. The CDR3 spans 11 residues. Germline V gene sequence: CDR1 SGHTA, CDR2 FQGTGA. The CDR3 sequence is CASSCAKEAFF. The DNA of the CDR3 is TGTGCCAGCAGCTGCGCAAAAGAAGCTTTCTTT.

Comment on this clonotype: This may be a read error, as it is one base from a much larger clone. The rearrangement links TRBV12-3 or TRBV12-4 to TRBJ2-2; D remains unclear. V lost 5 bases, J lost 7 bases, and 11 bases lay in between. There are 13 residues in the CDR3. CDR3 sequence: CASSPPAIGELFF. The CDR3 DNA sequence: TGTGCCAGCAGTCCACCAGCGATCGGGGAGCTGTTTTTT.

Note on this clonotype: Possible read error: a much larger clone is one base away. CDR3 nucleotide sequence: TGTGCCTGGTCTGACTGCTACGAGCAGTACTTC. Encoded protein: CAWSDCYEQYF. The J gene is TRBJ2-7, the V gene TRBV30; D gene ambiguous. Germline lookup yields CDR1 GTSNPN and CDR2 SVGIG (reference sequence). V was pared by 5 bases and J by 3 bases, with 8 bases between. The CDR3 contains 11 residues.

The CDR3 loop reads CATNARGIQYF. The CDR3 DNA reads as TGTGCCACCAACGCCAGAGGCATTCAGTACTTC. The genes are TRBV11-2 and TRBJ2-4; D remains ambiguous. V was trimmed by 10 bases and J by 9 bases, leaving 13 bases between them. Germline CDR1 reads SGHAT; CDR2 reads FQNNGV. This CDR3 has 11 amino acids.

The table lists this clonotype with many counts. The rearrangement joins TRBV13 to TRBJ2-7; D tentatively fits TRBD1 or TRBD2 (5 bases each). Germline V gives CDR1 PRHDT, CDR2 FYEKMQ (reference sequence). V was pared by 5 bases and J by 2 bases, with 13 bases between. CDR3 size: 14 residues. The CDR3 DNA sequence: TGTGCCAGCAGCAATCGGGGCCGTACCTACGAGCAGTACTTC. Protein product: CASSNRGRTYEQYF.

On this clonotype itself: Being one base from a much bigger clone, this may be a read error. The chain is built from TRBV12-3 or TRBV12-4 and TRBJ1-1; D is unclear. V dropped 0 bases and J dropped 0 bases, with 5 bases sitting between them. This CDR3 comprises 14 residues. CDR3 DNA: TGTGCCAGCAGTTTAGCCGAAATGAACACTGAAGCTTTCTTT. It translates to CASSLAEMNTEAFF.

This clonotype was counted at least ten times. The chain is built from TRBV19 and TRBJ1-1; no clear D. Trimming shortened V by 7 bases and J by 1 base, and 10 bases separated the two germline ends. This CDR3 region has 13 residues. Germline V lookup: CDR1 LNHDA, CDR2 SQIVND (reference sequence). The CDR3 is CASMYTPNTEAFF. In nucleotides, the CDR3 is TGTGCCAGTATGTACACCCCGAACACTGAAGCTTTCTTT.